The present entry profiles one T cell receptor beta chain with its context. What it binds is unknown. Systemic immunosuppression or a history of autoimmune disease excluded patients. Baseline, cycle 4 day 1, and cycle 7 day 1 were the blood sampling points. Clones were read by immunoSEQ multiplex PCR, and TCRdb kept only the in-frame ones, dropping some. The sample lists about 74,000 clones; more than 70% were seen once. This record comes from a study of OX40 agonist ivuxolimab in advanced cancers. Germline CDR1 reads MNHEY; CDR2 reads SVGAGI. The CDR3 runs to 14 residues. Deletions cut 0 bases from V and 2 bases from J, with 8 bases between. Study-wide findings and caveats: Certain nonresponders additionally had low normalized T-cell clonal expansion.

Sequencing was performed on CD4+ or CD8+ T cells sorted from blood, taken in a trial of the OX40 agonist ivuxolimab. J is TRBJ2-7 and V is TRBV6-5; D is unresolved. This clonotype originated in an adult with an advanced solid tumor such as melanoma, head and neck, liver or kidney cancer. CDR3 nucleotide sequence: TGTGCCAGCAGTTACTCGCCAGGTACCTACGAGCAGTACTTC. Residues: CASSYSPGTYEQYF.